This T cell receptor (beta chain) was recorded in a study of cytomegalovirus exposure and HLA in healthy donors. This clone was found once. The antigen remains unidentified. The CDR3 contains 15 residues. Deletions cut 4 bases from V and 1 base from J, with 13 bases between. CDR1 and CDR2 (germline): MNHEY, SVGAGI. The PCR had 60 Vbeta and 13 Jbeta primers. The repertoire was sequenced with immunoSEQ multiplex PCR; TCRdb's copy has only in-frame clones and lacks some. The sample holds 210,000 or so clones, nearly 80% seen once. Study results and caveats: The classifier reportedly diagnosed cytomegalovirus status with high specificity and sensitivity. Sequence variants that were highly shared formed a cluster that was likely a sequencing artifact.

The chain combines TRBV6-5 with TRBJ1-2; no firm D call. The source is a man between 18 and 29 years old in good health and CMV-seronegative. Sequenced material: PBMCs. DNA of the CDR3: TGTGCCAGCAGTTCCTTCCGCGGGGTTAACTATGGCTACACCTTC. Encoded protein: CASSSFRGVNYGYTF.